Included here is one TCR beta chain sequence, with context. The data were obtained in a study of Graves' ophthalmopathy and Graves' hyperthyroidism. In the study overall: Upon initial diagnosis and before any treatment, peripheral blood was collected.

Transcripts of RNA were the source for amplifying TCR beta CDR3 regions. HTBI primers served in a first-round RT-PCR, which a second-round multiplex PCR followed. TCRdb re-called the multiplex PCR reads with MiXCR, one entry per CDR3 protein. The data show approximately 700,000 distinct CDR3 sequences, about 38% seen once. The specimen was peripheral blood. The clonotype was recovered from an adult man with Graves' ophthalmopathy.

CDR3 protein: CATSTASYNEQFF. The CDR3 region has the DNA TGTGCCACCAGTACAGCGTCCTACAATGAGCAGTTCTTC. The chain uses TRBV15 and TRBJ2-1; D not resolved. Trimming took 6 bases from V and 1 from J, leaving 7 bases between them. Germline V lookup: CDR1 LNHNV, CDR2 YYDKDF (reference sequence). The CDR3 runs to 13 residues.